The rows below give T cell receptor beta chains drawn from one sample of a study of regulatory T cells in long-lasting Graves disease. MiXCR, applied by TCRdb to the multiplex PCR reads, yields one record per CDR3 protein. In the table there are a few hundred thousand distinct CDR3 sequences, roughly 21% of which are singletons. Material: peripheral blood mononuclear cells (PBMCs), obtained when the disease was refractory, from a patient treated with antithyroid drugs. The receptors shown here come from a female donor with Graves disease. Both conserved end residues are trimmed from each CDR3.

v_gene	j_gene	CDR3aa
TRBV30	TRBJ2-7	AWRGNSGRTYEQY
TRBV16	TRBJ1-2	ASSQRTVYGYT
TRBV9	TRBJ2-2	ASSASLPSGRPRTGELF
TRBV27	TRBJ2-1	ASSSLASGLSYNEQF
TRBV5-1	TRBJ1-1	ASSSGGANTEAF
TRBV7-9	TRBJ1-2	ASSLGCCRGNSYT
TRBV28	TRBJ2-2	ASGPGTSVSYTGELF
TRBV28	TRBJ1-5	ASSLDRGNSNQPQH
TRBV7-2	TRBJ2-3	ASSRNSGQLRHTDTQY
TRBV18	TRBJ2-5	ASSPPSGRTGETQY
TRBV7-3	TRBJ2-2	ASRPTGVDTGELF
TRBV12-3/TRBV12-4	TRBJ2-7	ASSSYRAAYEQY
TRBV5-4	TRBJ1-1	ASSLGLQENTEAF
TRBV10-3	TRBJ1-2	AIRPGANYGYT
TRBV6-1	TRBJ1-2	ASSESGVVNYGYT
TRBV10-3	TRBJ1-2	AISESNRNYGYT
TRBV20-1	TRBJ1-3	SAMAGRLLSGNTIY
TRBV9	TRBJ2-2	ASSDPGSLMTGELF
TRBV28	TRBJ2-7	ASLPGQAIDEQY
TRBV5-1	TRBJ1-1	ASSLQVPSNTEAF
TRBV24-1	TRBJ2-5	ATSDRLAGGPETQY
TRBV10-2	TRBJ2-5	ASSEIQMALRTQY
TRBV6-1	TRBJ1-3	ASSLRGSPSSGNTIY
TRBV6-1	TRBJ2-2	ASSGTSGRSGTGELF
TRBV27	TRBJ2-1	ASSPRTSGSPYNEQF
TRBV20-1	TRBJ2-7	SALDRAKSYEQY
TRBV20-1	TRBJ2-5	SALNRVGLETQY
TRBV7-6	TRBJ1-3	ASSTEQGALGNTIY
TRBV10-2	TRBJ1-5	ASSGRYETGGNQPQH
TRBV12-3/TRBV12-4	TRBJ2-7	ASSLQGQGFYEQY
TRBV20-1	TRBJ2-4	SAILVVGLGNIQY
TRBV7-2	TRBJ2-5	ASSFSGGSQGTQY
TRBV5-1	TRBJ2-2	ASSLLSGSNTGELF
TRBV10-3	TRBJ1-4	AISDGRVNEKLF
TRBV12-3/TRBV12-4	TRBJ2-5	ASSSHNQETQY
TRBV9	TRBJ2-5	ASSAGAGWDQETQY
TRBV10-3	TRBJ1-3	AISEPTVNSGNTIY
TRBV29-1	TRBJ2-5	SVGGGLAAQETQY
TRBV5-1	TRBJ2-7	ASSWDWDSYEQY
TRBV29-1	TRBJ2-5	SALPTQETQY
TRBV7-9	TRBJ1-1	ASSFMDGTEAF
TRBV2	TRBJ2-7	ANAYRDRVYEQY
TRBV12-3/TRBV12-4	TRBJ2-1	ASRQRSSYNEQF
TRBV3-1	TRBJ1-1	ASSRFQAGGNTEAF
TRBV19	TRBJ1-5	ASRGGGQAGNQPQH
TRBV10-3	TRBJ2-2	AISPGTSGRANTGELF
TRBV4-1	TRBJ2-7	ASSQDKGLAGHPYEQY
TRBV28	TRBJ2-7	ASRTQDSTYEQY
TRBV6-1	TRBJ2-7	ASRNSRDTSYEQY
TRBV20-1	TRBJ2-7	SARDVFGEESYEQY
TRBV6-2/TRBV6-3	TRBJ2-5	ASSYSAGQETQY
TRBV24-1	TRBJ2-5	ATSDSGSQETQY
TRBV2	TRBJ1-6	ASKLRGGSPLH
TRBV2	TRBJ2-7	ASSSGTHSYEQY